The next 29 T cell receptor beta chains were all read from a single sample in a study of blood T cells in healthy people across ages. Combining a sample-barcoded 5' primer with a J-beta primer mix, a second PCR ran for about 6 to 12 cycles. TCRdb ran MiXCR on the 5' RACE reads and lists one entry per CDR3 protein. The table has roughly 900,000 distinct CDR3 sequences, under 50% seen once; the top ten hold 13%. The sample was blood. The receptors shown here come from a young man in good health.

The chain employs TRBV4-1 and TRBJ2-7, with D possibly TRBD1 on 5 matching bases. CDR1 MGHRA and CDR2 YSYEKL come from the germline V gene. With 2 bases removed from V and 5 bases from J, the gap between germline ends came to 16 bases. The CDR3 covers 15 residues. The CDR3 DNA reads TGCGCCAGCAGCCAATCTTCAGGGTACGTAAACGAGCAGTACTTC. It codes for CASSQSSGYVNEQYF.

J is TRBJ2-5 and V is TRBV6-6; D unresolved. The J call is in doubt because the DNA end fits TRBJ2-7 better. The V gene's germline CDR1 is MNHNY and CDR2 SVGAGI (reference sequence). This CDR3 has 12 residues. CDR3 in amino acids: CASSYSNFEQYF. The CDR3, as DNA: TGTGCCAGCAGTTACTCAAATTTCGAGCAGTACTTC.

The rearrangement uses TRBV20-1 and TRBJ2-5; D possibly corresponds to TRBD1 (5 bases). The CDR3 covers 16 residues. Germline V lookup: CDR1 DFQATT, CDR2 SNEGSKA (reference sequence). The V and J ends lost 4 bases and 2 bases respectively, with 20 bases between them. The CDR3 DNA follows: TGCAGTGCTACAGGCGGACAACCAAGACAACAAGAGACCCAGTACTTC. As protein: CSATGGQPRQQETQYF.

The table lists this clonotype with a few counts. This chain connects TRBV28 to TRBJ2-1; the D is unclear. Germline assignment: CDR1 MDHEN and CDR2 SYDVKM. This CDR3 spans 17 amino acids. V was shortened by 7 bases and J by 3 bases, with 22 bases between the two germline ends. The DNA for the CDR3 is TGTGCCAGCACCCTCTCGGATAACCTAGTAGTCTACAATGAGCAGTTCTTC. Its protein product is CASTLSDNLVVYNEQFF.

This clonotype showed up just a few times. The chain uses TRBV18 and TRBJ2-7; D is possibly TRBD1 or TRBD2 (6 bases each). The CDR3 loop spans 14 amino acids. The V end was cut by 4 bases, the J end by 1 base, with 11 bases between. Per germline, CDR1 KGHSH and CDR2 LQKENI. The CDR3: CASSQGGRSYEQYF. CDR3 sequence (DNA): TGTGCCAGCTCACAGGGGGGCCGTTCCTACGAGCAGTACTTC.

The rearrangement uses TRBV7-6 and TRBJ1-5; 12 bases line up with TRBD1. V lost 3 bases, J lost 7 bases, and 10 bases stayed unmatched. This CDR3 has 17 residues. Per the germline V gene, CDR1 is SGHVS and CDR2 is FNYEAQ. CDR3 in amino acids: CASSLGGTGGAGQPQHF. CDR3 bases: TGTGCCAGCAGCTTGGGCGGGACAGGGGGCGCTGGGCAGCCCCAGCATTTT.

In its sample, this clonotype was seen a few times. The chain has TRBV7-2 and TRBJ1-5, with D unclear. The CDR3 has 13 amino acids. Germline CDR1 reads SGHTA; CDR2 reads FQGNSA. The V gene lost 3 bases and the J gene lost 0 bases, with 3 bases spanning the gap. The CDR3 DNA reads as TGTGCCAGCAGCTTTTTTAGCAATCAGCCCCAGCATTTT. It yields the protein CASSFFSNQPQHF.

As for this clonotype: The junction differs from germline at one of its ends, possibly a read error. V usage is TRBV5-1 and J usage is TRBJ2-3; maybe TRBD1 (6 bases). The CDR3 runs 14 residues. Germline CDR1 and CDR2: SGHRS and YFSETQ. The CDR3 here is CASSFGQLTDTQYF. CDR3 coding DNA: TGTGCCAGCAGCTTTGGACAGCTCACAGATACGCAGTATTTT. The entire variable domain, with the rest obtained from reference TRBV5-1 and TRBJ2-3, is as follows: KAGVTQTPRYLIKTRGQQVTLSCSPISGHRSVSWYQQTPGQGLQFLFEYFSETQRNKGNFPGRFSGRQFSNSRSEMNVSTLELGDSALYLCASSFGQLTDTQYFGPGTRLTVL.

The chain joins TRBV20-1 to TRBJ2-1, with TRBD2 identical over 11 bases. CDR1 is DFQATT, CDR2 SNEGSKA, per germline (reference sequence). This CDR3 contains 16 residues. After removal of 6 bases from V and 5 bases from J, the junction contained 12 bases not matched to a gene. CDR3 sequence (DNA): TGCAGTGCCACTCCGACTAGCGGGGCTCCTCACAATGAGCAGTTCTTC. Its protein product is CSATPTSGAPHNEQFF.

The rearrangement links TRBV7-8 to TRBJ2-7; D gene unclear. CDR1 and CDR2 from the germline V gene are SGHVS and FQNEAQ. CDR3 length equals 14 residues. The V and J ends lost 3 bases and 0 bases respectively, with 9 bases between them. CDR3 protein: CASSFRRLSYEQYF. DNA for the CDR3: TGTGCCAGCAGCTTTCGGCGGCTCTCCTACGAGCAGTACTTC.

This clonotype was observed once. The chain couples TRBV15 to TRBJ1-1; unclear D gene. V lost 1 base, J lost 1 base, and 10 bases lay in between. There are 15 residues in the CDR3. In germline, CDR1 is LNHNV, CDR2 YYDKDF (reference sequence). The chain's CDR3 is CATSRGVAENTEAFF. CDR3 in DNA: TGTGCCACCAGCAGAGGGGTGGCAGAGAACACTGAAGCTTTCTTT. Together with reference TRBV15 and TRBJ1-1, the CDR3 gives the full variable domain: DAMVIQNPRYQVTQFGKPVTLSCSQTLNHNVMYWYQQKSSQAPKLLFHYYDKDFNNEADTPDNFQSRRPNTSFCFLDIRSPGLGDTAMYLCATSRGVAENTEAFFGQGTRLTVV.

There are a few counts of this clonotype. The chain links TRBV4-1 to TRBJ2-6; D might be TRBD1 (5 bases). This CDR3 is built from 15 residues. Trimming left V 4 bases short and J 1 base short, with 8 bases between. The V gene's germline CDR1 is MGHRA and CDR2 YSYEKL. DNA of the CDR3: TGCGCCAGCAGCCCAGGGATTTCTGGGGCCAACGTCCTGACTTTC. This translates into CASSPGISGANVLTF.

The chain employs TRBV6-1 and TRBJ2-6, with D maybe TRBD2 (6 bases). The CDR3 has 20 amino acids. Germline loops: CDR1 MNHNS, CDR2 SASEGT. V was trimmed by 2 bases and J by 1 base, leaving 21 bases between them. For the CDR3, the DNA is TGTGCCAGCAGTGAACTGGGTAGGGGAGGACGGGGTTCTGGGGCCAACGTCCTGACTTTC. It yields the protein CASSELGRGGRGSGANVLTF.

The chain is built from TRBV6-1 and TRBJ2-4; D ambiguous. Trimming left V 4 bases short and J 8 bases short, with 18 bases between. The CDR3 covers 15 residues. Germline loops: CDR1 MNHNS, CDR2 SASEGT. DNA of the CDR3: TGTGCCAGCAGTGCCACGACAAGGGTAACGGACATTCAGTACTTC. Residues: CASSATTRVTDIQYF.

V gene TRBV7-3 combines with J gene TRBJ2-2, with 8 bases matching TRBD1. Germline V gives CDR1 SGHTA, CDR2 FQGTGA. The CDR3 runs to 15 residues. The junction had 2 bases not matched to a gene; V was cut back by 2 bases and J by 3 bases. The CDR3 sequence is CASSLGQGHTGELFF. The CDR3, as DNA: TGTGCCAGCAGCTTAGGACAGGGTCACACCGGGGAGCTGTTTTTT.

The gene calls are TRBV7-2 and TRBJ1-2, with 7 bases lining up with TRBD1. The CDR3 loop spans 12 amino acids. V was clipped by 5 bases and J by 8 bases; unmatched bases: 5. The V gene's germline CDR1 is SGHTA and CDR2 FQGNSA. CDR3 amino acids: CASSRDRMGYTF. The DNA of the CDR3 is TGTGCCAGCAGCCGGGACAGAATGGGCTACACCTTC.

The chain carries TRBV28 and TRBJ2-3, with D possibly TRBD2 on 6 matching bases. CDR3 length equals 18 residues. Trimming pared 7 bases from V and 1 base from J, leaving 24 bases between. Germline V lookup: CDR1 MDHEN, CDR2 SYDVKM. The CDR3 sequence is CASTWTGVRTVGTDTQYF. The CDR3 nucleotides are TGTGCCAGCACCTGGACGGGGGTAAGGACTGTAGGCACAGATACGCAGTATTTT.

The genes are TRBV12-3 or TRBV12-4 and TRBJ2-7, with D tentatively TRBD1 (5 bases). V was shortened by 5 bases and J by 2 bases, with 10 bases between the two germline ends. This CDR3 contains 13 residues. The CDR3 spells CASSLLTAYEQYF. The DNA for the CDR3 is TGTGCCAGCAGTCTCTTGACAGCCTACGAGCAGTACTTC.

This clonotype was detected only a few times. One end of the junction is discordant with germline, which a read error may explain. The gene calls are TRBV18 and TRBJ1-1; TRBD1 aligns across 7 bases. Germline assignment: CDR1 KGHSH and CDR2 LQKENI. The CDR3 is 17 residues long. The CDR3 region is CASSPQGGGNMNTEAFF. CDR3 coding DNA: TGTGCCAGCTCCCCACAAGGAGGGGGCAACATGAACACTGAAGCTTTCTTT.

In this sample, this clonotype turned up many times. This chain connects TRBV2 to TRBJ2-1, with D maybe TRBD1 (6 bases). This CDR3 has 17 amino acids. From germline, CDR1 is SNHLY and CDR2 FYNNEI. With 2 bases removed from V and 2 bases from J, the gap between germline ends came to 16 bases. CDR3 bases: TGTGCCAGCAGTGAACCCCCAGGGGCTTCACCCTACAATGAGCAGTTCTTC. It is translated as CASSEPPGASPYNEQFF.

This clonotype came up a few times. The chain is built from TRBV29-1 and TRBJ1-1; tentative D call: TRBD1 (5 bases). The CDR3 sequence is 13 residues long. With 6 bases removed from V and 5 bases from J, the gap between germline ends came to 16 bases. From germline, CDR1 is SQVTM and CDR2 ANQGSEA. CDR3 nucleotides: TGCAGCGTCGATCTGGGGAAGGGGACTGAAGCTTTCTTT. It is translated as CSVDLGKGTEAFF.

This chain connects TRBV7-2 to TRBJ2-7; 14 nucleotides line up with TRBD2. Trimming took 5 bases from V and 0 from J; bases not matched to a gene: 15. Germline values: CDR1 SGHTA, CDR2 FQGNSA. The CDR3 is 20 amino acids. This CDR3 reads CASSTYPGGTSGGSSYEQYF. In nucleotides, the CDR3 is TGTGCCAGCAGCACCTACCCCGGGGGGACTAGCGGGGGCAGCTCCTACGAGCAGTACTTC.

This CDR3 is CASSSGGGWAYGYTF. The CDR3 DNA reads as TGTGCCAGCAGCTCCGGCGGGGGATGGGCCTATGGCTACACCTTC. This chain uses TRBV5-8 with TRBJ1-2; TRBD1 is a possible D gene (5 bases). The CDR3 length is 15 residues. V was trimmed by 3 bases and J by 4 bases, leaving 16 bases between them. Germline V gene data show CDR1 as SGHTS and CDR2 as YDEGEE.

The chain combines TRBV30 with TRBJ2-7, with TRBD2 matching over 10 bases. Germline V lookup: CDR1 GTSNPN, CDR2 SVGIG (reference sequence). The CDR3 runs to 13 residues. With 3 bases clipped from V and 5 bases from J, the junction kept 4 bases outside the gene matches. This CDR3 reads CAWRSGGGNEQYF. As DNA, the CDR3 is TGTGCCTGGAGGAGCGGGGGGGGCAACGAGCAGTACTTC.

The chain recombines TRBV20-1 with TRBJ2-5, with 8 positions matching TRBD2. V dropped 4 bases and J dropped 4; count of bases not matched to a gene: 2. Per the germline V gene, CDR1 is DFQATT and CDR2 is SNEGSKA (reference sequence). CDR3 length: 12 amino acids. DNA of the CDR3: TGCAGTGCTACGGGAGGGGCAGAGACCCAGTACTTC. Translating it yields CSATGGAETQYF.

There are many counts of this clonotype. This sequence joins TRBV7-6 and TRBJ1-6, with D possibly TRBD1 on 6 matching bases. Germline CDR1 SGHVS, CDR2 FNYEAQ. V lost 5 bases, J lost 2 bases, and 10 bases lay in between. CDR3 length: 15 amino acids. CDR3 DNA sequence: TGTGCCAGCAGCGCCCGACAGGCCTATAATTCACCCCTCCACTTT. Protein product: CASSARQAYNSPLHF.

V is TRBV28 and J is TRBJ2-4; no reliable D call. CDR1 is MDHEN, CDR2 SYDVKM, per germline. The CDR3 runs to 13 residues. V lost 4 bases and J lost 13, with 17 bases in between. In nucleotides, the CDR3 is TGTGCCAGCAGTTCAGGCAGCACCCTCGGGCAGTACTTC. Translation: CASSSGSTLGQYF.

The chain carries TRBV11-3 and TRBJ2-1; 9 bases match TRBD2. Germline-derived CDR1 and CDR2 are SGHNT and YENEEA. With V trimmed by 6 bases and J by 4 bases, 13 bases remained unmatched. The CDR3 totals 17 residues. The CDR3: CASREAGAGGNYNEQFF. CDR3 in DNA: TGTGCCAGCAGGGAAGCGGGAGCGGGGGGTAATTACAATGAGCAGTTCTTC. Variable domain in full (rest from reference TRBV11-3 and TRBJ2-1): EAGVVQSPRYKIIEKKQPVAFWCNPISGHNTLYWYLQNLGQGPELLIRYENEEAVDDSQLPKDRFSAERLKGVDSTLKIQPAELGDSAVYLCASREAGAGGNYNEQFFGPGTRLTVL.

The chain joins TRBV5-1 to TRBJ2-7; TRBD2 matches 7 bases. The J call may be in error: the DNA end matches TRBJ2-5 better. The CDR3 contains 16 residues. Per germline, CDR1 SGHRS and CDR2 YFSETQ. The CDR3 nucleotides read TGCGCCAGCACCCTAGGTGAAGCGGGGACTCGGGAGACCCAGTACTTC. It codes for CASTLGEAGTRETQYF.